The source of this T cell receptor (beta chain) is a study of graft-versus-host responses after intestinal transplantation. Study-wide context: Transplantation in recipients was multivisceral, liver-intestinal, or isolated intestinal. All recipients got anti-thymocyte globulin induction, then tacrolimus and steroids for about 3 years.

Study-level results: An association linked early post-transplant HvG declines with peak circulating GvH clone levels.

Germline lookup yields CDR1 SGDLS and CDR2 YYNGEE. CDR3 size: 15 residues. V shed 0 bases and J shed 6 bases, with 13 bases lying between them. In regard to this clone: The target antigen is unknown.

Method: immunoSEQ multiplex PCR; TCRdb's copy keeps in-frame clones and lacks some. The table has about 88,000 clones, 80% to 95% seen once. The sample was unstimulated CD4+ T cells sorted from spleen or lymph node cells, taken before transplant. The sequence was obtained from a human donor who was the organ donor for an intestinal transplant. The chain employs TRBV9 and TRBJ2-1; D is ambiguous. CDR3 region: CASSVAGSLSNEQFF. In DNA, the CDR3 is TGTGCCAGCAGCGTAGCAGGTTCGCTGTCCAATGAGCAGTTCTTC.